This TCR beta chain emerged from a study of blood T cells in healthy people across ages. Findings and caveats of the study: Naive T cell percentage showed a strong correlation with TCR beta diversity. The fall in TCR beta diversity per million T cells was roughly linear with age.

Caucasian individuals from Russia who were healthy and aged about 6 to 95 acted as donors. For the second PCR, which ran for about 6 to 11 cycles, a sample-barcoded 5' primer and a J-beta primer mix were used. Each CDR3 protein gets one entry after TCRdb re-called the 5' RACE reads with MiXCR. This sample yields about 1,500,000 distinct CDR3 sequences, of which 42% are seen a single time; roughly 7.9% belongs to the top ten. The CDR3 covers 17 residues. V gave up 7 bases and J gave up 0 bases; unmatched junction bases: 8. CDR1 is SEHNR and CDR2 is FQNEAQ in the germline V gene (reference sequence). Points on this clonotype: The antigen is undetermined.

Source material: blood. The rearrangement joins TRBV7-9 to TRBJ2-6, with TRBD1 identical over 8 bases. The TCR sequence derives from a woman aged 18-29 years in good health. CDR3 DNA sequence: TGTGCCAGCACCGTGGCAGGGGGCAACTCTGGGGCCAACGTCCTGACTTTC. This encodes CASTVAGGNSGANVLTF.